The entry below gives a single T cell receptor beta chain sequence along with its context. The CDR3 length is 16 residues. V lost 2 bases, J lost 0 bases, and 13 bases lay in between. In germline, CDR1 is MNHEY, CDR2 SVGAGI. These data are taken from a study of control samples from healthy donors and cancer patients. The protocol was immunoSEQ multiplex PCR, while the TCRdb copy is restricted to in-frame clones and leaves out a portion. The sample carries 98,000 or so clones, 82% recorded once. V usage is TRBV6-5 and J usage is TRBJ1-1; D uncertain. The source material was blood. This clonotype was obtained from a man aged 55-75 years in good health. For the CDR3, the DNA is TGTGCCAGCAGTTACACGCCCAGCCCCCTGAACACTGAAGCTTTCTTT. Its protein is CASSYTPSPLNTEAFF.